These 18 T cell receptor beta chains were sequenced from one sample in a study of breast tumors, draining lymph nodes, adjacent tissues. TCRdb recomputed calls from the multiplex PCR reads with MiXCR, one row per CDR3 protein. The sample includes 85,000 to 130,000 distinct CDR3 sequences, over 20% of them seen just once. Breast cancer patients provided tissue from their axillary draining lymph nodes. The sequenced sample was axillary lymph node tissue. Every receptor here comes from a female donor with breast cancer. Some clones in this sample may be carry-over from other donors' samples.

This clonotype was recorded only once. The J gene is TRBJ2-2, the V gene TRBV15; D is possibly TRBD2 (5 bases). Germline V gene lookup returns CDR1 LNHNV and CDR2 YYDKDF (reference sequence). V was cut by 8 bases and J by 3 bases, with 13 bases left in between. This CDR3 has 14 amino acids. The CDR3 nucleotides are TGTGCCACCCGGGCAGAGGGCTACACCGGGGAGCTGTTTTTT. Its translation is CATRAEGYTGELFF.

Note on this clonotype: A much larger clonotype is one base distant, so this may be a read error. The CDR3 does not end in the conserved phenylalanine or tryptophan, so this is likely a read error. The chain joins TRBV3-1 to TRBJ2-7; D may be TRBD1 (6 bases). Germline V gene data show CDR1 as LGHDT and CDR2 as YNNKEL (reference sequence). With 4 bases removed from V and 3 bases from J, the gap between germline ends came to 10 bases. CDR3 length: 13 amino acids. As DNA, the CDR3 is TGTGCCAGCAGCCGGGGACACTTCTACGAGCAGTACCTC. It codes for CASSRGHFYEQYL.

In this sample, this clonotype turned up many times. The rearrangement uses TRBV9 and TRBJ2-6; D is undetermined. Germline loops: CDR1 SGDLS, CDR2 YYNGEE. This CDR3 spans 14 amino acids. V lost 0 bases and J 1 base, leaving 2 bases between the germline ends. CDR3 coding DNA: TGTGCCAGCAGCGTAGGTTCTGGGGCCAACGTCCTGACTTTC. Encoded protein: CASSVGSGANVLTF.

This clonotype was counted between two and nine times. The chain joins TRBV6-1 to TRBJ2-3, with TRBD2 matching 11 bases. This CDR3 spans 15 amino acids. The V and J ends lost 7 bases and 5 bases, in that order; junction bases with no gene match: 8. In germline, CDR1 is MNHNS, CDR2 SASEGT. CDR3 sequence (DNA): TGTGCCAGCACCCCCGGGACTAGCGGAAAAGATACGCAGTATTTT. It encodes CASTPGTSGKDTQYF.

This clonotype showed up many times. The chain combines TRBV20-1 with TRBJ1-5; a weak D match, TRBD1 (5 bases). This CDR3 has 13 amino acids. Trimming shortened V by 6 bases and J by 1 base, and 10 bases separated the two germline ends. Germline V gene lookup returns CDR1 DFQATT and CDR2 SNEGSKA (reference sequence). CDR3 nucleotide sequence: TGCAGTGCGGGGGTGGGGAGCAATCAGCCCCAGCATTTT. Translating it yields CSAGVGSNQPQHF.

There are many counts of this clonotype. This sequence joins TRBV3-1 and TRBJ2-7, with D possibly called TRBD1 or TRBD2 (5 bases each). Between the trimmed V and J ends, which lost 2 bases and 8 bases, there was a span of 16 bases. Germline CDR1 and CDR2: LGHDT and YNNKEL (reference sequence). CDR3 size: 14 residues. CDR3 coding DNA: TGTGCCAGCAGCCAACGGGGCACGTCTGGGCAGCAGTACTTC. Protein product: CASSQRGTSGQQYF.

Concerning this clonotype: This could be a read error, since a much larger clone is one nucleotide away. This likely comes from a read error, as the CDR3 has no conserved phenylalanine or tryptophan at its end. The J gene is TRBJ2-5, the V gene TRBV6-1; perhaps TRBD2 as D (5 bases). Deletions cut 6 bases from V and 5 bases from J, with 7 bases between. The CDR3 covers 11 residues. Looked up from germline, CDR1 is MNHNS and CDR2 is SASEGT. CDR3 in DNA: TGTGCCAGCAGGACGGGGGAGACCCAGTACCTC. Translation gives CASRTGETQYL.

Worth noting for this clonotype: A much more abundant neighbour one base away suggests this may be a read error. As DNA, the CDR3 is TGTGCCAGCAGCCTCGGGGACAGGGCTGATAGTAATGGCTACACCTTC. It specifies CASSLGDRADSNGYTF. This chain uses TRBV11-2 with TRBJ1-2, with 9 bases fitting TRBD1. CDR1 is SGHAT and CDR2 is FQNNGV in the germline V gene. The CDR3 sequence is 16 residues long. V lost 5 bases and J lost 6; bases outside the gene matches: 13.

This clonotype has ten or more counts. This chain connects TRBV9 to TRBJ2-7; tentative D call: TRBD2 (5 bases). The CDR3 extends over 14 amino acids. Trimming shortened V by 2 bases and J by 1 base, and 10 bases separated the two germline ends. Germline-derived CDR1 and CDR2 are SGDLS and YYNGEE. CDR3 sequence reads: CASSVSGGSYEQYF. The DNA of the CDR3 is TGTGCCAGCAGCGTCTCAGGAGGATCCTACGAGCAGTACTTC. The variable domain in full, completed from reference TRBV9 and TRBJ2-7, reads DSGVTQTPKHLITATGQRVTLRCSPRSGDLSVYWYQQSLDQGLQFLIQYYNGEERAKGNILERFSAQQFPDLHSELNLSSLELGDSALYFCASSVSGGSYEQYFGPGTRLTVT.

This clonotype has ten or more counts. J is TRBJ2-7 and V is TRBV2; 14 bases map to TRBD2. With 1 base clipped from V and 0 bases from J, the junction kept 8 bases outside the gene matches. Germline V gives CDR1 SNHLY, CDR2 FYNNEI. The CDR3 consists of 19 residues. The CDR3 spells CASSEGVRTSGGYSYEQYF. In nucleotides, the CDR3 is TGTGCCAGCAGTGAAGGGGTTAGGACTAGCGGGGGGTACTCCTACGAGCAGTACTTC.

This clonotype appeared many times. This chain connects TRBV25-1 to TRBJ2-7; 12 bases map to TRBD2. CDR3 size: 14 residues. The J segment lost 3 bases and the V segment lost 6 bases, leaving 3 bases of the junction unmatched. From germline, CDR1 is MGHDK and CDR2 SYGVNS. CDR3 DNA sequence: TGTGCCAGCAGGGGGACTAGCGGGTTCTACGAGCAGTACTTC. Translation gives CASRGTSGFYEQYF.

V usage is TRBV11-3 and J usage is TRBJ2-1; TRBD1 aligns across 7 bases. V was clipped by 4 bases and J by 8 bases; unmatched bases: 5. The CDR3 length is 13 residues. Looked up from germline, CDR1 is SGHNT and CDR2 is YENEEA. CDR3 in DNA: TGTGCCAGCAGCTCCCAGGGGGACCATGAGCAGTTCTTC. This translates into CASSSQGDHEQFF.

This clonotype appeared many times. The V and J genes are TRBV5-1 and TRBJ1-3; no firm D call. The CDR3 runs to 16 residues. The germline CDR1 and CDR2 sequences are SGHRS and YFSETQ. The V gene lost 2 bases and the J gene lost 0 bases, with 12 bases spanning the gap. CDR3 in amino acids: CASSFGLRASGNTIYF. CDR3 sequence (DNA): TGCGCCAGCAGCTTCGGGCTGAGAGCCTCTGGAAACACCATATATTTT. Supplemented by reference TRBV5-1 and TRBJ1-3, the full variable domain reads KAGVTQTPRYLIKTRGQQVTLSCSPISGHRSVSWYQQTPGQGLQFLFEYFSETQRNKGNFPGRFSGRQFSNSRSEMNVSTLELGDSALYLCASSFGLRASGNTIYFGEGSWLTVV.

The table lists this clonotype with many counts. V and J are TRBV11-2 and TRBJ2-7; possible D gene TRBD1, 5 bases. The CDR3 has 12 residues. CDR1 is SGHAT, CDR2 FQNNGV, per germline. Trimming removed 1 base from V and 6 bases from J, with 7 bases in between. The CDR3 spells CASSLVGLEQYF. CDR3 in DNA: TGTGCCAGCAGCTTAGTGGGGCTCGAGCAGTACTTC.

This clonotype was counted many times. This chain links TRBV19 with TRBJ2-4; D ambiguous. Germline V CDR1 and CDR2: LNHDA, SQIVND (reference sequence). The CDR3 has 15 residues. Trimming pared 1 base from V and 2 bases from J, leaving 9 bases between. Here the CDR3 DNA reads TGTGCCAGTAGTATAGGATGGGTTACCAAAAACATTCAGTACTTC. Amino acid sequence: CASSIGWVTKNIQYF.

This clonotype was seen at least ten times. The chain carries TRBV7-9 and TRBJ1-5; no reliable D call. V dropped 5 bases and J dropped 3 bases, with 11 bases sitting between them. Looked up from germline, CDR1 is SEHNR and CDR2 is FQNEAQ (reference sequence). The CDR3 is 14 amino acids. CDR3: CASSLSGFNQPQHF. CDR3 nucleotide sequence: TGTGCCAGCAGCCTCTCGGGCTTCAATCAGCCCCAGCATTTT.

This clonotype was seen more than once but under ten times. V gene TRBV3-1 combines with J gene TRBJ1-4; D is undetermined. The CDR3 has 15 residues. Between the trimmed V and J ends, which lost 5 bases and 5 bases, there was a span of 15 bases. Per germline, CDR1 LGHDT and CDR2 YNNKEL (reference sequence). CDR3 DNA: TGTGCCAGCAGCAACGGTTACCGGGAGAATGAAAAACTGTTTTTT. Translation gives CASSNGYRENEKLFF.

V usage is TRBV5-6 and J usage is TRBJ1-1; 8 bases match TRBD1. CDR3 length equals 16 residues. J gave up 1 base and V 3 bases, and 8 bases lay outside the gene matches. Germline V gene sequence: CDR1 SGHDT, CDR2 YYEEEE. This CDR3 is CASSSTWGTGNTEAFF. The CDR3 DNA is TGTGCCAGCAGCTCCACTTGGGGGACAGGGAACACTGAAGCTTTCTTT.